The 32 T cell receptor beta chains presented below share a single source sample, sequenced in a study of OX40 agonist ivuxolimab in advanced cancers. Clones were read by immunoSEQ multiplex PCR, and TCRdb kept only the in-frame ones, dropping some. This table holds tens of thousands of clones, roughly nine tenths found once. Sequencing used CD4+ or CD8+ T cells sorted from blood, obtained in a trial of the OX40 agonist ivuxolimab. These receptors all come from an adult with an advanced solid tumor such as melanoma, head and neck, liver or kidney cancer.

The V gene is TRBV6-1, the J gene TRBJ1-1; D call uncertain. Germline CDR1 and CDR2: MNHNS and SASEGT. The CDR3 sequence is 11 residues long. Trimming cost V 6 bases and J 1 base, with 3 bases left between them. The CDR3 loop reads CASRRNTEAFF. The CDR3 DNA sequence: TGTGCCAGCAGACGGAACACTGAAGCTTTCTTT.

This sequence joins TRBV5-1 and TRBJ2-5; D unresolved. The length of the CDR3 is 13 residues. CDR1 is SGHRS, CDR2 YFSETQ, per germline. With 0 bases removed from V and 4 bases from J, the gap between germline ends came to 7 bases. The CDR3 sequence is CASSLDVLETQYF. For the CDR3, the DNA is TGCGCCAGCAGCTTGGACGTGCTAGAGACCCAGTACTTC.

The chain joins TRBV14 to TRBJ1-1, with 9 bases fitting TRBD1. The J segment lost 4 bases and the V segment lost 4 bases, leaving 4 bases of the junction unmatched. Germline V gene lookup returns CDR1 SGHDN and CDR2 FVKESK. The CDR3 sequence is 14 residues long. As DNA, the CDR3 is TGTGCCAGCAGCCCCACAGGGGGCATCACTGAAGCTTTCTTT. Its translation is CASSPTGGITEAFF.

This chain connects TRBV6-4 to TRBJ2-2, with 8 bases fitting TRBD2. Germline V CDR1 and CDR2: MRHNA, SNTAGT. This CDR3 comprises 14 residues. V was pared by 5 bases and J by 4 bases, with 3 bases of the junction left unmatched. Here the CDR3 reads CASSREGGTGELFF. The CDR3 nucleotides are TGTGCCAGCAGTCGGGAGGGCGGCACCGGGGAGCTGTTTTTT.

Here the CDR3 reads CASSRPGQGSSGNTIYF. CDR3 nucleotides: TGTGCCAGCTCTAGGCCGGGACAGGGAAGCTCTGGAAACACCATATATTTT. This chain connects TRBV18 to TRBJ1-3; 9 nucleotides agree with TRBD1. Germline V CDR1 and CDR2: KGHSH, LQKENI. The CDR3 spans 17 residues. Losses at the gene ends were 6 bases for V and 0 bases for J; bases not matched to a gene: 9.

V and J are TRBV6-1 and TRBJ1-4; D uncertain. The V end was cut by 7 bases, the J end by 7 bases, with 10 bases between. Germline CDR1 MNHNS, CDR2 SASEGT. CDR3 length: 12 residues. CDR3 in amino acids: CASNGRGEKLFF. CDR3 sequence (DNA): TGTGCCAGCAACGGGCGGGGTGAAAAACTGTTTTTT.

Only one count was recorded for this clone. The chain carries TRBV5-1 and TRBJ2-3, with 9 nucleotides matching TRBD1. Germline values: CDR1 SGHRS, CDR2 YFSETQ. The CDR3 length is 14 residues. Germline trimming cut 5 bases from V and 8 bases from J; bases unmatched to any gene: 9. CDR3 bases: TGCGCCAGCAGACCGGGACAGGGCTCCCCTACGCAGTATTTT. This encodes CASRPGQGSPTQYF.

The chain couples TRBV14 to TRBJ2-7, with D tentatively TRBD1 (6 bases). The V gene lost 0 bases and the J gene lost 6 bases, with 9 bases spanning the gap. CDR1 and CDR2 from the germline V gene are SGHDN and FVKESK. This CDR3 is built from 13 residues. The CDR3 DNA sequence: TGTGCCAGCAGCCAAGAGTTCAGGGGCGAGCAGTACTTC. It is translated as CASSQEFRGEQYF.

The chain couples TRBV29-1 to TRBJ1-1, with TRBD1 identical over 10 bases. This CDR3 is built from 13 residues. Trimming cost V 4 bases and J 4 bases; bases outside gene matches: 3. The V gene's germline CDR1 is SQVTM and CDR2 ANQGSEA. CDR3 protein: CSVVRTGGTEAFF. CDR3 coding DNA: TGCAGCGTTGTACGGACAGGGGGCACTGAAGCTTTCTTT.

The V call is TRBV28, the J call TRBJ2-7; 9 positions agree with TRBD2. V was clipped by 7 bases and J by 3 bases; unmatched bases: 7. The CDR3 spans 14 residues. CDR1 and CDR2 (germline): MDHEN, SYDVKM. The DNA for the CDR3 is TGTGCCAGCAAGGGGCGGGAGGGTCACTACGAGCAGTACTTC. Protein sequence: CASKGREGHYEQYF.

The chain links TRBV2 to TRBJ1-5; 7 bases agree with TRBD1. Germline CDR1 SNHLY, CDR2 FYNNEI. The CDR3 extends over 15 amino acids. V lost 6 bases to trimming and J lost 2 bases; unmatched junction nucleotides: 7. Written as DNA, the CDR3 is TGTGCCAGCAGGGAACAGGGGATGGGCAATCAGCCCCAGCATTTT. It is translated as CASREQGMGNQPQHF.

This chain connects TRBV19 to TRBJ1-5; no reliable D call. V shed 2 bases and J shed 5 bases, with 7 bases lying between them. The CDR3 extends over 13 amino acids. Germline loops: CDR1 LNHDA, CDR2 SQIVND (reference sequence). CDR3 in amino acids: CASSILRDQPQHF. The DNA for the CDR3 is TGTGCCAGTAGTATACTACGGGATCAGCCCCAGCATTTT.

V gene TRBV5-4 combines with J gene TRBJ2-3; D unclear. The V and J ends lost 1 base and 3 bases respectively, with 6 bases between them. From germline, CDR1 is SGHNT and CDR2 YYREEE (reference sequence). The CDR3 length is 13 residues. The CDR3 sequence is CASSLFQTDTQYF. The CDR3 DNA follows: TGTGCCAGCAGCTTGTTTCAGACAGATACGCAGTATTTT.

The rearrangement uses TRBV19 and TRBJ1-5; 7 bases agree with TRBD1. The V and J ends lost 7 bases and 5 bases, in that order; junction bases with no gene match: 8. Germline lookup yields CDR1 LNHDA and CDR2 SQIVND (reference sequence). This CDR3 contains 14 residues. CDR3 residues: CASTLTGEDQPQHF. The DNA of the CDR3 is TGTGCCAGTACGCTCACAGGGGAGGATCAGCCCCAGCATTTT.

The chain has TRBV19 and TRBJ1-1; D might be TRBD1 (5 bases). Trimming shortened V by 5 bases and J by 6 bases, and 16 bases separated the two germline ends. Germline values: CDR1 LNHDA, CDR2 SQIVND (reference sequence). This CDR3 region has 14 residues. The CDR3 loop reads CASSLSGGSSEAFF. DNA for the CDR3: TGTGCCAGTAGTCTCTCGGGGGGTAGCTCTGAAGCTTTCTTT.

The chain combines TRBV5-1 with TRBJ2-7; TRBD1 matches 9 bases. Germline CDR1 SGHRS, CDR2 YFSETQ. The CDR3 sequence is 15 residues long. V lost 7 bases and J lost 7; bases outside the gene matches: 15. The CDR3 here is CASSPTGQGVEEQYF. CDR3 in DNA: TGCGCCAGCTCTCCCACGGGACAGGGTGTAGAGGAGCAGTACTTC.

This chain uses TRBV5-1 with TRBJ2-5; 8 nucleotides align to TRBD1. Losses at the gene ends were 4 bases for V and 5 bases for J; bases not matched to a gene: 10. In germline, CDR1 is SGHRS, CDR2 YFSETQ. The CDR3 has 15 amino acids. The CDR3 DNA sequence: TGCGCCAGCAGCCGCAGCGGACAGGGAAGGGAGACCCAGTACTTC. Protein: CASSRSGQGRETQYF.

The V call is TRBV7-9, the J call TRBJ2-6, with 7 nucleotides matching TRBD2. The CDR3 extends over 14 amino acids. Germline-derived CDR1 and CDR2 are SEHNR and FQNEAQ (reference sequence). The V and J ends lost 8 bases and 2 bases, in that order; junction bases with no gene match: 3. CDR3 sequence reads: CASSAGAGANVLTF. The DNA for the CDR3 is TGTGCCAGCTCGGCGGGAGCTGGGGCCAACGTCCTGACTTTC.

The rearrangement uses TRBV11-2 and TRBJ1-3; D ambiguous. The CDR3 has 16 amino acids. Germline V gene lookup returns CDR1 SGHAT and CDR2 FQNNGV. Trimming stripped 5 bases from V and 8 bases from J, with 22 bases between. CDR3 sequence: CASSTNGVLLQDTIYF. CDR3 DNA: TGTGCCAGCAGCACCAACGGGGTTCTCCTCCAGGACACCATATATTTT.

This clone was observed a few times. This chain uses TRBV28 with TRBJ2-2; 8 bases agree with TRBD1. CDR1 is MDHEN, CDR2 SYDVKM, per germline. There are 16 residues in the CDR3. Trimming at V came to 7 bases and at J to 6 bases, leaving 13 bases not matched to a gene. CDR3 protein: CASTTRLHRGSGELFF. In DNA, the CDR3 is TGTGCCAGCACCACACGCCTCCACAGGGGGTCCGGGGAGCTGTTTTTT.

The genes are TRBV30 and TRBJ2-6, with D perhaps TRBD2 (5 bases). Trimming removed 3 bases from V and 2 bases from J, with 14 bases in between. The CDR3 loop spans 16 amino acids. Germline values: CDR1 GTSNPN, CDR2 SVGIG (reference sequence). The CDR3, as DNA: TGTGCCTGGAGGAAGGACGGGGAACCTGGGGCCAACGTCCTGACTTTC. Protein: CAWRKDGEPGANVLTF.

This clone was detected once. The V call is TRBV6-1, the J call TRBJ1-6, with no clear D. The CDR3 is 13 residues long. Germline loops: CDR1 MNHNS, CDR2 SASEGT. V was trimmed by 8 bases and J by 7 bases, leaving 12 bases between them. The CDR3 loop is CASGVAINSPLHF. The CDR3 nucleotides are TGTGCCAGCGGCGTCGCCATCAATTCACCCCTCCACTTT.

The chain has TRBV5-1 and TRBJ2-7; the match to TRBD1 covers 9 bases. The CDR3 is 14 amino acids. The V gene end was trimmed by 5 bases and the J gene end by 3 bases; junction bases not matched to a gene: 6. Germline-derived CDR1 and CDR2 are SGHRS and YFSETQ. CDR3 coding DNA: TGCGCCAGCAGTTACGGGACAGGGAACTACGAGCAGTACTTC. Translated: CASSYGTGNYEQYF.

The CDR3: CASRFSGRSSTDTQYF. The DNA of the CDR3 is TGTGCAAGTCGCTTTAGCGGGAGGAGCAGCACAGATACGCAGTATTTT. The genes are TRBV12-2 and TRBJ2-3; the table calls TRBD2, which could not be checked here. TRBV12-2 has pseudogene status. CDR3 length: 16 residues.

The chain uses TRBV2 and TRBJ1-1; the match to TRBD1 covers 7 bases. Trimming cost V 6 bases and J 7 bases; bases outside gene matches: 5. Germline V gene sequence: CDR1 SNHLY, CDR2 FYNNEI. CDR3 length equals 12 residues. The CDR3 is CASSTGVGEAFF. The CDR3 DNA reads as TGTGCCAGCAGCACAGGGGTGGGTGAAGCTTTCTTT.

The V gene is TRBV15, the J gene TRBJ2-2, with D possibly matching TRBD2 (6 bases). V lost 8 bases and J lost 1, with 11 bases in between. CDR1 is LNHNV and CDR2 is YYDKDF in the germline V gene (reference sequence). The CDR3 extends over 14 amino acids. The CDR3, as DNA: TGTGCCACCCTCGGGCGGGGGAACACCGGGGAGCTGTTTTTT. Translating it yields CATLGRGNTGELFF.

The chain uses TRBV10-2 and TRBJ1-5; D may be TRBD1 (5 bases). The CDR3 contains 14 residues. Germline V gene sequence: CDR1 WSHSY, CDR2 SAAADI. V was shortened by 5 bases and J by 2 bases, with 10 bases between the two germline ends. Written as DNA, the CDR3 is TGCGCCAGCAGTAGTCAGGGTGGCAATCAGCCCCAGCATTTT. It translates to CASSSQGGNQPQHF.

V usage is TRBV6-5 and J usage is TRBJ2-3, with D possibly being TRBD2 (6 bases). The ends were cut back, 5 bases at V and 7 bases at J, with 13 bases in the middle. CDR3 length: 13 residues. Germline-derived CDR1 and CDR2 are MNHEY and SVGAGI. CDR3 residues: CASSPEGLNTQYF. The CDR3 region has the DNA TGTGCCAGCAGTCCGGAGGGGCTAAATACGCAGTATTTT.

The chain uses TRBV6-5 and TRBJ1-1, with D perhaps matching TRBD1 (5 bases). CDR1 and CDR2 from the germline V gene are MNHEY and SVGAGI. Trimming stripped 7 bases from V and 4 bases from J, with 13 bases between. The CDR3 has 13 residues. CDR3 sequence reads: CASNPIGGTEAFF. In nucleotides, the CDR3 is TGTGCCAGCAACCCGATCGGGGGCACTGAAGCTTTCTTT.

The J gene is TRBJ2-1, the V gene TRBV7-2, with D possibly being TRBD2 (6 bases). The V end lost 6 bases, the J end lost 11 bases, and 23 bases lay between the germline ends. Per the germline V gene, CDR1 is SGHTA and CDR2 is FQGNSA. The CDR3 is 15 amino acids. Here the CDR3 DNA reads TGTGCCAGCAGACCCCCCACTACTCAGACTAGTAAGCAGTTCTTC. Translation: CASRPPTTQTSKQFF.

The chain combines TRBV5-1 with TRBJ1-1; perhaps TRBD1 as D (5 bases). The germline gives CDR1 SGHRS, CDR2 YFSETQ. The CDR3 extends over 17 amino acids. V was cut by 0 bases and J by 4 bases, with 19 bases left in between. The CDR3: CASSLVRLGLGGTEAFF. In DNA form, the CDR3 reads TGCGCCAGCAGCTTGGTTCGGTTGGGCCTCGGGGGCACTGAAGCTTTCTTT.

The CDR3 DNA follows: TGTGCCAGCACCAGGGGCTCCATGAACGAGCAGTACTTC. Translation gives CASTRGSMNEQYF. The chain uses TRBV28 and TRBJ2-7, with a weak D call TRBD1 (6 bases). CDR1 is MDHEN, CDR2 SYDVKM, per germline. This CDR3 is 13 amino acids long. Between the trimmed V and J ends, which lost 7 bases and 5 bases, there was a span of 15 bases.